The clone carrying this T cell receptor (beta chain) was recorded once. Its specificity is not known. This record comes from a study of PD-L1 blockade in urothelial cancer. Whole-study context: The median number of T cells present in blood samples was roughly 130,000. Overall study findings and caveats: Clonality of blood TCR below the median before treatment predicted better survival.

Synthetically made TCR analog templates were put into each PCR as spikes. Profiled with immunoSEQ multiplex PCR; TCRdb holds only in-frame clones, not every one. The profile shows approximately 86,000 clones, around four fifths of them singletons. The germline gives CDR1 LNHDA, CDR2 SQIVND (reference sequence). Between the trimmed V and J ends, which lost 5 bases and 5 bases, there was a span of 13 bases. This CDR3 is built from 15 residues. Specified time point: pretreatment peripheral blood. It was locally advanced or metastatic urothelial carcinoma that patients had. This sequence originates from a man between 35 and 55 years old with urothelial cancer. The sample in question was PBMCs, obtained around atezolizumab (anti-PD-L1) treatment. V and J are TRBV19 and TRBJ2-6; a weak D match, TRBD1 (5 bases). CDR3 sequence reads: CASSQGSLRANVLTF. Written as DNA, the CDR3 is TGTGCCAGTAGTCAGGGTTCTCTGAGGGCCAACGTCCTGACTTTC. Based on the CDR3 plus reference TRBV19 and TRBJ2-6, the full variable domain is DGGITQSPKYLFRKEGQNVTLSCEQNLNHDAMYWYRQDPGQGLRLIYYSQIVNDFQKGDIAEGYSVSREKKESFPLTVTSAQKNPTAFYLCASSQGSLRANVLTFGAGSRLTVL.